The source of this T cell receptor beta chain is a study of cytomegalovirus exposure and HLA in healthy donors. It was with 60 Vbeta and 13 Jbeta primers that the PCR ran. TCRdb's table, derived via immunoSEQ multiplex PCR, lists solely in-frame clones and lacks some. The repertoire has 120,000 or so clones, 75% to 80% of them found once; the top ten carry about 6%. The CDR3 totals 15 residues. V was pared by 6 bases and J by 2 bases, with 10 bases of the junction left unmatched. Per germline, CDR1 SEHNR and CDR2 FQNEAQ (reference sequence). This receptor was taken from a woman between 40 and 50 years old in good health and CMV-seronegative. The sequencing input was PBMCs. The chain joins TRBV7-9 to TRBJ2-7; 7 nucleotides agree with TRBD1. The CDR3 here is CASRAGTDLTYEQYF. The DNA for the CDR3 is TGTGCCAGCAGGGCCGGGACAGACTTAACCTACGAGCAGTACTTC.